One and the same sample provided the 3 T cell receptor beta chains below, sequenced in a study of PD-L1 blockade in urothelial cancer. Produced via immunoSEQ multiplex PCR; TCRdb's table is partial and in-frame only. The data hold 100,000 to 150,000 clones, with about 82% observed a single time. Regarding time point: peripheral blood 6 weeks after treatment start. Sequences were derived from PBMCs, sampled around atezolizumab (anti-PD-L1) treatment. These receptors were collected from a man aged 45-65 years with urothelial cancer.

This chain's CDR3 is CASSEYRVSNQPQHF. CDR3 DNA: TGTGCCAGCAGCGAATACAGGGTTAGTAACCAGCCCCAGCATTTT. The V call is TRBV5-8, the J call TRBJ1-5; a possible D gene is TRBD1 (6 bases). Germline assignment: CDR1 SGHTS and CDR2 YDEGEE. With 4 bases removed from V and 7 bases from J, the gap between germline ends came to 18 bases. This CDR3 is built from 15 residues.

In this sample, this clone turned up a few times. The genes are TRBV28 and TRBJ2-1; possibly TRBD2 for D (6 bases). The CDR3 contains 14 residues. V lost 6 bases to trimming and J lost 4 bases, with 13 bases between them. The germline V gene encodes CDR1 MDHEN and CDR2 SYDVKM. As DNA, the CDR3 is TGTGCCAGCAGGGAGGGTGGTGTTTACAATGAGCAGTTCTTC. It translates to CASREGGVYNEQFF.

The J gene is TRBJ2-7, the V gene TRBV5-6, with TRBD1 as a possible D gene (6 bases). Trimming removed 1 base from V and 6 bases from J, with 14 bases in between. Germline CDR1 reads SGHDT; CDR2 reads YYEEEE. This CDR3 contains 14 residues. Here the CDR3 DNA reads TGTGCCAGCAGCTTGACGGCAGGGGTTGGCGAGCAGTACTTC. Translating it yields CASSLTAGVGEQYF.